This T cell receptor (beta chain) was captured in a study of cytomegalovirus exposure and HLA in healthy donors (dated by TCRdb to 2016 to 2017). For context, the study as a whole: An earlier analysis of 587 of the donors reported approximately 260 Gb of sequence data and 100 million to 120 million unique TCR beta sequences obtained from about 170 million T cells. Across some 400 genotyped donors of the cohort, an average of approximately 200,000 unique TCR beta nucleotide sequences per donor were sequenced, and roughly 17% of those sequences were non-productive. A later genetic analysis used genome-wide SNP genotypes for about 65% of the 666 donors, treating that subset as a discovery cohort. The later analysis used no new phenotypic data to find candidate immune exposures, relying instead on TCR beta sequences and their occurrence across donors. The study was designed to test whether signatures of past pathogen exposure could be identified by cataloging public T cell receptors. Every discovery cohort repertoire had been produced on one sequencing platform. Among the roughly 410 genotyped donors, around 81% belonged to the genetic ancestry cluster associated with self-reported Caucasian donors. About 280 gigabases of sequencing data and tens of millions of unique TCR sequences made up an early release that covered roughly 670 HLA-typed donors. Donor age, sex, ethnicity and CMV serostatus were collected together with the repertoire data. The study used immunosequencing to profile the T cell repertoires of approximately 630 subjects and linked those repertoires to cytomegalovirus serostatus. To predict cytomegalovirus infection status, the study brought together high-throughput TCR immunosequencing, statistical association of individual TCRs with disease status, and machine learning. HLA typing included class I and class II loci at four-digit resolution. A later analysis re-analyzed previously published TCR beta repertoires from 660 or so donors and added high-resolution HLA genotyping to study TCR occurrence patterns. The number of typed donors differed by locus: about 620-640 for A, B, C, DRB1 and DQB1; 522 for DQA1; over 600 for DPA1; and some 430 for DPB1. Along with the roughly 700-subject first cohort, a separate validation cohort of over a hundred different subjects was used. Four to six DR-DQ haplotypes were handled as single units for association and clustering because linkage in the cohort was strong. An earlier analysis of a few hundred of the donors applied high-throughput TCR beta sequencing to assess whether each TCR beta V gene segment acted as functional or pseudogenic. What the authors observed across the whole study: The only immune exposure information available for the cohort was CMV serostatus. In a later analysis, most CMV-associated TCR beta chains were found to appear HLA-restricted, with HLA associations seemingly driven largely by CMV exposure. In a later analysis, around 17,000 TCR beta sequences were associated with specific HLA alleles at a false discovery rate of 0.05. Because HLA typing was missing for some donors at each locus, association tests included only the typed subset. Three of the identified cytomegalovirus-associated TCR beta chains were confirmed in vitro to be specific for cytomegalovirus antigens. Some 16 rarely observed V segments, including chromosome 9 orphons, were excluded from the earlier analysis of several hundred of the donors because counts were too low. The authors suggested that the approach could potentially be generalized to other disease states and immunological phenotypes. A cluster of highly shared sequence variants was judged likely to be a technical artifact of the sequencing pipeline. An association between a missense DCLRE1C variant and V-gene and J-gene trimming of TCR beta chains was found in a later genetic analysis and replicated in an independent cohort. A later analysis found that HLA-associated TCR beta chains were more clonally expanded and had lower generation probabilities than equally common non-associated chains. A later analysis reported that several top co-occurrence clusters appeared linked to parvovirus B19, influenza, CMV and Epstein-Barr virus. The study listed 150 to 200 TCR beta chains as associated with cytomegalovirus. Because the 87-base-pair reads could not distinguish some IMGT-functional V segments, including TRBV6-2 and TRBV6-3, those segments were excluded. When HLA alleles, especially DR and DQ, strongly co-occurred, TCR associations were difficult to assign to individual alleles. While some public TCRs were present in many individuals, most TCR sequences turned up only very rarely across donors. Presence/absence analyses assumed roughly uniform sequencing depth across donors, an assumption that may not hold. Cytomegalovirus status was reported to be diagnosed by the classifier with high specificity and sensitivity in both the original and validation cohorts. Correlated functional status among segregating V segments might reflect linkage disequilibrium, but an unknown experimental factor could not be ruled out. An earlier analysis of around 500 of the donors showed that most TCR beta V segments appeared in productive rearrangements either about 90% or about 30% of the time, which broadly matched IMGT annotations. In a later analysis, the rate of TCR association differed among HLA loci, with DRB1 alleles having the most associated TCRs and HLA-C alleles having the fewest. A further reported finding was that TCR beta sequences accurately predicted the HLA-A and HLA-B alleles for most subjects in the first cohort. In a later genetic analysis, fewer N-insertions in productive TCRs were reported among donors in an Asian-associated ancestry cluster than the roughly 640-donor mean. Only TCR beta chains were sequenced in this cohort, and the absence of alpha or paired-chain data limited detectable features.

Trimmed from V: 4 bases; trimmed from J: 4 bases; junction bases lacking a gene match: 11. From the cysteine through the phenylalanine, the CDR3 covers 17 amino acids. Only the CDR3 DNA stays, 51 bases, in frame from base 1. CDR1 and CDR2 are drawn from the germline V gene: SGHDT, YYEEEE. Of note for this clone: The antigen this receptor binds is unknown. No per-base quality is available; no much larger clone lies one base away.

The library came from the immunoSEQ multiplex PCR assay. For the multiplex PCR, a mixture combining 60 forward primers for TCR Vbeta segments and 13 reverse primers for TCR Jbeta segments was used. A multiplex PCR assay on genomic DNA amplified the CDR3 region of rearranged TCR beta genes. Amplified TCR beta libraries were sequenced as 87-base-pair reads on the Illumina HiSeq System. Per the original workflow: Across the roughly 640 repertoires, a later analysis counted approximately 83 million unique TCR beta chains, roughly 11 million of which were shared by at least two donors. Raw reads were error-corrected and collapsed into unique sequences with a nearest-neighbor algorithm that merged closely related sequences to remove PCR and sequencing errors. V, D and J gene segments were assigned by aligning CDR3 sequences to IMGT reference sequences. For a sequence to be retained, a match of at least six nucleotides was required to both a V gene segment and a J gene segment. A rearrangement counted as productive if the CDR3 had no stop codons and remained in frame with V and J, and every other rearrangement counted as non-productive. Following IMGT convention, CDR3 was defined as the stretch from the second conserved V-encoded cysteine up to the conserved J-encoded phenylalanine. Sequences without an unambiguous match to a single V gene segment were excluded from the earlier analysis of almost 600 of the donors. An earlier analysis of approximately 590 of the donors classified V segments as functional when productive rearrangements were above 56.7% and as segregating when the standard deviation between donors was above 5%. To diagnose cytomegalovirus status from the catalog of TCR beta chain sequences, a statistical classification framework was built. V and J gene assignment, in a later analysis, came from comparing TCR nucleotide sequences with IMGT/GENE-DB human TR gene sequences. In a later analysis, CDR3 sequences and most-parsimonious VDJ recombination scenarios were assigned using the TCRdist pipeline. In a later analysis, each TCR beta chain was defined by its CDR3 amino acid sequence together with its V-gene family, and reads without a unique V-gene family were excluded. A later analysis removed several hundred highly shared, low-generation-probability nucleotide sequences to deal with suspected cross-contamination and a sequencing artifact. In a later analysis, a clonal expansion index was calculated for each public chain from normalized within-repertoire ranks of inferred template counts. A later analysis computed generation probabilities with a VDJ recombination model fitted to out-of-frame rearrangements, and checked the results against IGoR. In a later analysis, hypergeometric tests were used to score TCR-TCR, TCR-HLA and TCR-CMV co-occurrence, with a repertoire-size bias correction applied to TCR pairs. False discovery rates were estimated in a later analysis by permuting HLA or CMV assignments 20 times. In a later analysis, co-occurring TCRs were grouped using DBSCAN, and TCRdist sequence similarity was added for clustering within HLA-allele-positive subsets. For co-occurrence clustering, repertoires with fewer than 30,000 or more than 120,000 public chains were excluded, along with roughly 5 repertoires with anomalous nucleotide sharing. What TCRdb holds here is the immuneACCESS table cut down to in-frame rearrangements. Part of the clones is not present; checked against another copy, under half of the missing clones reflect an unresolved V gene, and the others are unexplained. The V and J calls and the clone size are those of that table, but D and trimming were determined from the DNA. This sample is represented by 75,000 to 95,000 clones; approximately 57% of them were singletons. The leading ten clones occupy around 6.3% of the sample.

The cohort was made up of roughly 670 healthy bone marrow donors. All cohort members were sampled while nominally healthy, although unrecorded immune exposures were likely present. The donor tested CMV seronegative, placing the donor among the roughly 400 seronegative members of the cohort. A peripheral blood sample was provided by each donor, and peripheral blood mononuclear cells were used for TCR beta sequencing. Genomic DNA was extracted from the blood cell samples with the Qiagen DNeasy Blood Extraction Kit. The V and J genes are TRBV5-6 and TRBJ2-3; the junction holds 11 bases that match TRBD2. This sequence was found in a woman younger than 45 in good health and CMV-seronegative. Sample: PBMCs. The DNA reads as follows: TGTGCCAGCAGCCCCGCCCCGGGACTAGCGGTGTCAGATACGCAGTATTTT. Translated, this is CASSPAPGLAVSDTQYF.